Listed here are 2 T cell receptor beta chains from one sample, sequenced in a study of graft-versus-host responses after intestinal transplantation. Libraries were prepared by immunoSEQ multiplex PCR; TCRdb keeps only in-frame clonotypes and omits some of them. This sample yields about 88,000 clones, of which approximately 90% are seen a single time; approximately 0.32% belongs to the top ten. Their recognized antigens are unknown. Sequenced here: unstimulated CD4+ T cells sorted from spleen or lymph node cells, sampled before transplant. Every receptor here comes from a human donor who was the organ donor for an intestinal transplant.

The CDR3 sequence is CASSQPQRTQETQYF. The CDR3 coding sequence is TGTGCCAGCAGCCAACCCCAGCGGACTCAAGAGACCCAGTACTTC. The chain uses TRBV4-2 and TRBJ2-5, with D maybe TRBD2 (5 bases). The CDR3 extends over 15 amino acids. The germline V gene has CDR1 LGHNA and CDR2 YNFKEQ. Trimming cost V 2 bases and J 2 bases, with 12 bases left between them.

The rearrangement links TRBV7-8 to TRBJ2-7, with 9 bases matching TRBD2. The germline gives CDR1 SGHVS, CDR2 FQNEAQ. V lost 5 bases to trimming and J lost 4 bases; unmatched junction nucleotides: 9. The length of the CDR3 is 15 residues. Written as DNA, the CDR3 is TGTGCCAGCAGCGCCTCCGGACTAGCGTTTTACGAGCAGTACTTC. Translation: CASSASGLAFYEQYF.